These 29 T cell receptor beta chains were sequenced from one sample in a study of human thymus T cells. During corrective heart surgery, resections were taken, and the thymus tissue came from them. The table came from immunoSEQ multiplex PCR; TCRdb's copy has only in-frame clones and leaves some out. The sample comprises around 120,000 clones, just under 95% of which are singletons, and 0.02% to 0.025% rests with the top ten. The sample taken for sequencing was thymus tissue. These receptors all stem from a boy in the first two years of life with a congenital heart defect but otherwise immunologically healthy.

This clone was seen more than once but under ten times. The rearrangement links TRBV19 to TRBJ2-1; 11 nucleotides agree with TRBD1. The V and J ends lost 7 bases and 8 bases, in that order; junction bases with no gene match: 7. The CDR3 is made up of 14 amino acids. Germline-derived CDR1 and CDR2 are LNHDA and SQIVND (reference sequence). Written as DNA, the CDR3 is TGTGCCAGTATTGGGACAGGGGGTTCGGATGAGCAGTTCTTC. Residues: CASIGTGGSDEQFF.

The J gene is TRBJ2-2, the V gene TRBV5-1; D ambiguous. Germline V gene data show CDR1 as SGHRS and CDR2 as YFSETQ. The CDR3 covers 12 residues. Trimming removed 2 bases at V and 4 bases at J, with 3 bases between. In DNA form, the CDR3 reads TGCGCCAGCAGCTTTTTCACCGGGGAGCTGTTTTTT. Translation: CASSFFTGELFF.

The rearrangement links TRBV19 to TRBJ2-1; TRBD2 matches 14 bases. The germline V gene encodes CDR1 LNHDA and CDR2 SQIVND (reference sequence). The CDR3 is 19 amino acids. With 7 bases clipped from V and 10 bases from J, the junction kept 21 bases outside the gene matches. The CDR3 DNA follows: TGTGCCAGTACCCTAACGCCCCTCACTGGGACTAGCGGGGGCAGGGAGCAGTTCTTC. Its translation is CASTLTPLTGTSGGREQFF.

The chain employs TRBV5-1 and TRBJ2-7; the D gene is possibly TRBD2 (5 bases). Germline CDR1 reads SGHRS; CDR2 reads YFSETQ. Trimming took off 0 bases at V and 0 bases at J, with 13 bases between the two ends. This CDR3 has 16 amino acids. CDR3 nucleotides: TGCGCCAGCAGCTTGGAACCGGGGTTATACTCCTACGAGCAGTACTTC. It specifies CASSLEPGLYSYEQYF.

This clone was counted a single time. The genes are TRBV27 and TRBJ2-1, with 15 bases lining up with TRBD2. In germline, CDR1 is MNHEY, CDR2 SMNVEV (reference sequence). This CDR3 has 16 residues. V lost 7 bases, J lost 8 bases, and 9 bases stayed unmatched. The DNA of the CDR3 is TGTGCCAGCACCACGGGACTAGCGGGGGGCAGGGATGAGCAGTTCTTC. It encodes CASTTGLAGGRDEQFF.

The DNA of the CDR3 is TGTGCCAGCAGTATCCCCAGGGGGCGCGGGTCAGATACGCAGTATTTT. As protein: CASSIPRGRGSDTQYF. The V gene is TRBV27, the J gene TRBJ2-3; TRBD1 matches 8 bases. The CDR3 length is 16 residues. With V trimmed by 5 bases and J by 4 bases, 11 bases remained unmatched. CDR1 and CDR2 (germline): MNHEY, SMNVEV (reference sequence).

V is TRBV10-2 and J is TRBJ1-1, with D possibly TRBD1 on 5 matching bases. The CDR3 covers 11 residues. V was shortened by 8 bases and J by 5 bases, with 9 bases between the two germline ends. Per the germline V gene, CDR1 is WSHSY and CDR2 is SAAADI. DNA of the CDR3: TGCGCCAGCCGGGGGGGAACTGAAGCTTTCTTT. Translation gives CASRGGTEAFF.

The rearrangement links TRBV6-4 to TRBJ1-6; unclear D gene. CDR3 length equals 15 residues. Trimming shortened V by 4 bases and J by 1 base, and 8 bases separated the two germline ends. Germline lookup yields CDR1 MRHNA and CDR2 SNTAGT. CDR3 loop: CASSAHGSYNSPLHF. CDR3 sequence (DNA): TGTGCCAGCAGTGCTCATGGATCCTATAATTCACCCCTCCACTTT.

The rearrangement uses TRBV28 and TRBJ1-6; D unresolved. The V end lost 4 bases, the J end lost 0 bases, and 10 bases lay between the germline ends. CDR1 is MDHEN and CDR2 is SYDVKM in the germline V gene. The CDR3 spans 16 residues. CDR3 nucleotides: TGTGCCAGCAGTTCCGGACTGAGCTCCTATAATTCACCCCTCCACTTT. Residues: CASSSGLSSYNSPLHF.

The chain recombines TRBV5-8 with TRBJ2-1; D is perhaps TRBD1 or TRBD2 (5 bases each). Trimming stripped 2 bases from V and 0 bases from J, with 12 bases between. This CDR3 spans 16 amino acids. Germline V lookup: CDR1 SGHTS, CDR2 YDEGEE. The chain's CDR3 is CASSLREGSSYNEQFF. In DNA form, the CDR3 reads TGTGCCAGCAGCTTAAGAGAGGGGAGCTCCTACAATGAGCAGTTCTTC.

The V and J genes are TRBV10-3 and TRBJ1-1, with D unclear. The germline V gene has CDR1 ENHRY and CDR2 SYGVKD. The CDR3 sequence is 15 residues long. V lost 0 bases to trimming and J lost 2 bases, with 10 bases between them. CDR3 DNA: TGTGCCATCAGTGAGTCGAACAGCGAAAACACTGAAGCTTTCTTT. Amino acids: CAISESNSENTEAFF.

The chain employs TRBV7-8 and TRBJ1-4, with unresolved D. This CDR3 is 13 amino acids long. V lost 2 bases and J 8 bases, leaving 9 bases between the germline ends. From germline, CDR1 is SGHVS and CDR2 FQNEAQ. The CDR3 coding sequence is TGTGCCAGCAGCTTACGGGATTCGGAAAAACTGTTTTTT. It yields the protein CASSLRDSEKLFF.

The gene calls are TRBV5-6 and TRBJ1-2; TRBD1 might be the D (5 bases). V lost 0 bases to trimming and J lost 4 bases, with 19 bases between them. The CDR3 extends over 17 amino acids. CDR1 SGHDT and CDR2 YYEEEE come from the germline V gene. The CDR3 is CASSLEGETGSLYGYTF. The CDR3 DNA sequence: TGTGCCAGCAGCTTGGAAGGGGAGACGGGATCCCTCTATGGCTACACCTTC.

Of note for this clone: Other DNA sequences in this sample translate to the same CDR3. J is TRBJ1-5 and V is TRBV28, with a weak D call TRBD1 (6 bases). CDR1 is MDHEN, CDR2 SYDVKM, per germline. The CDR3 runs to 16 residues. Trimming took off 3 bases at V and 0 bases at J, with 12 bases between the two ends. CDR3 loop: CASSLGGRYSNQPQHF. The DNA for the CDR3 is TGTGCCAGCAGTTTGGGGGGCCGGTATAGCAATCAGCCCCAGCATTTT.

This clone has just one count. The chain uses TRBV5-1 and TRBJ1-2; 10 nucleotides match TRBD1. There are 15 residues in the CDR3. Germline CDR1 reads SGHRS; CDR2 reads YFSETQ. The V segment lost 2 bases and the J segment 8 bases; nucleotides outside the gene matches: 9. CDR3 in amino acids: CASSFEGRGQGGYTF. The CDR3 DNA sequence: TGCGCCAGCAGCTTTGAGGGACGGGGACAGGGGGGCTACACCTTC.

The chain is built from TRBV5-1 and TRBJ2-7; a weak D match, TRBD1 (5 bases). V lost 0 bases, J lost 10 bases, and 8 bases lay in between. The CDR3 runs to 11 residues. The V gene's germline CDR1 is SGHRS and CDR2 YFSETQ. The CDR3 loop is CASSLEGVQYF. CDR3 in DNA: TGCGCCAGCAGCTTGGAAGGGGTTCAGTACTTC.

The count of this clone is one. V is TRBV6-5 and J is TRBJ1-2, with D unresolved. Germline V CDR1 and CDR2: MNHEY, SVGAGI. V was clipped by 7 bases and J by 5 bases, with 17 bases between them. The CDR3 extends over 14 amino acids. CDR3 residues: CASTENDTRYGYTF. The CDR3 nucleotides are TGTGCCAGCACGGAGAATGACACCCGGTATGGCTACACCTTC.

This clone was picked up a small number of times. Written as DNA, the CDR3 is TGTGCCAGCAGTGGATCACAGGGGAACACTGAAGCTTTCTTT. It codes for CASSGSQGNTEAFF. This sequence joins TRBV9 and TRBJ1-1, with D possibly being TRBD1 (6 bases). V gave up 5 bases and J gave up 1 base, with 12 bases separating them. The V gene's germline CDR1 is SGDLS and CDR2 YYNGEE. This CDR3 region has 14 residues.

The chain has TRBV27 and TRBJ2-2; D ambiguous. Per germline, CDR1 MNHEY and CDR2 SMNVEV (reference sequence). The CDR3 contains 13 residues. Trimming removed 6 bases from V and 2 bases from J, with 7 bases in between. The CDR3 coding sequence is TGTGCCAGCAGACTGATAAACACCGGGGAGCTGTTTTTT. Protein sequence: CASRLINTGELFF.

Written as DNA, the CDR3 is TGTGCCAGCAGCTTTACTAGCGGGGGGGCCTCCGGGGAGCTGTTTTTT. Protein product: CASSFTSGGASGELFF. This chain joins TRBV11-2 and TRBJ2-2, with 13 bases that match TRBD2. From germline, CDR1 is SGHAT and CDR2 FQNNGV. The CDR3 sequence is 16 residues long. V was clipped by 3 bases and J by 6 bases; unmatched bases: 4. Based on the CDR3 plus reference TRBV11-2 and TRBJ2-2, the full variable domain is EAGVAQSPRYKIIEKRQSVAFWCNPISGHATLYWYQQILGQGPKLLIQFQNNGVVDDSQLPKDRFSAERLKGVDSTLKIQPAKLEDSAVYLCASSFTSGGASGELFFGEGSRLTVL.

V gene TRBV28 combines with J gene TRBJ1-2; 8 bases are shared with TRBD1. With 6 bases clipped from V and 1 base from J, the junction kept 7 bases outside the gene matches. The CDR3 is made up of 15 amino acids. Germline V lookup: CDR1 MDHEN, CDR2 SYDVKM. The CDR3 reads CASRDREWNNYGYTF. The CDR3 DNA is TGTGCCAGCAGGGACAGGGAATGGAATAACTATGGCTACACCTTC.

As for this clone: The sample carries other DNA sequences with the same CDR3. The J gene is TRBJ2-3, the V gene TRBV5-1; 10 bases align to TRBD2. CDR1 is SGHRS and CDR2 is YFSETQ in the germline V gene. V was clipped by 0 bases and J by 0 bases; unmatched bases: 1. This CDR3 contains 16 residues. CDR3 DNA sequence: TGCGCCAGCAGCTTGGTAGCGGGGGGAAGCACAGATACGCAGTATTTT. Translating gives CASSLVAGGSTDTQYF.

This chain uses TRBV7-8 with TRBJ1-1, with D perhaps matching TRBD1 (6 bases). The germline V gene has CDR1 SGHVS and CDR2 FQNEAQ. This CDR3 region has 17 residues. The V and J ends lost 8 bases and 6 bases respectively, with 28 bases between them. The CDR3 DNA follows: TGTGCCAGCTTCAGGGGAGTAGTCCCTAGTCCCCGAGCTGAAGCTTTCTTT. This sequence encodes CASFRGVVPSPRAEAFF.

The chain has TRBV19 and TRBJ1-5; D is possibly TRBD1 (5 bases). The V end lost 7 bases, the J end lost 2 bases, and 18 bases lay between the germline ends. CDR1 is LNHDA, CDR2 SQIVND, per germline (reference sequence). This CDR3 has 16 residues. The CDR3 is CASTSRGAGRNQPQHF. The CDR3 DNA is TGTGCCAGTACTTCAAGGGGCGCGGGTCGCAATCAGCCCCAGCATTTT.

The chain has TRBV6-5 and TRBJ2-5; 7 bases match TRBD1. The end of the DNA is better explained by TRBJ2-7, so the J call may be wrong. The CDR3 has 15 residues. The germline gives CDR1 MNHEY, CDR2 SVGAGI. The DNA of the CDR3 is TGTGCCAGCAGCCGACTCCGGGACAGCTCCTACGAGCAGTACTTC. This encodes CASSRLRDSSYEQYF.

CDR3 sequence (DNA): TGTGCCAGCAGCTTAGTCCCGGGACAGGGTAGGACCGGGGAGCTGTTTTTT. It encodes CASSLVPGQGRTGELFF. The V gene is TRBV7-9, the J gene TRBJ2-2, with 9 bases fitting TRBD1. J was trimmed by 5 bases and V by 1 base; bases with no gene match: 8. CDR3 length: 17 amino acids. Germline V gives CDR1 SEHNR, CDR2 FQNEAQ (reference sequence).

The J gene is TRBJ2-2, the V gene TRBV6-5, with a weak D call TRBD2 (5 bases). Germline-derived CDR1 and CDR2 are MNHEY and SVGAGI. The CDR3 sequence is 12 residues long. V dropped 5 bases and J dropped 11 bases, with 12 bases sitting between them. The CDR3 nucleotides read TGTGCCAGCAGTACTTTCCGGGAAGAGCTGTTTTTT. Translating gives CASSTFREELFF.

The CDR3 bases are TGTGCCTGGAACGAGCGGGGGGGCACGAACAATGAGCAGTTCTTC. Protein product: CAWNERGGTNNEQFF. V usage is TRBV30 and J usage is TRBJ2-1, with 10 bases lining up with TRBD2. J gave up 5 bases and V 4 bases, and 8 bases lay outside the gene matches. The CDR3 runs 15 residues. CDR1 and CDR2 (germline): GTSNPN, SVGIG (reference sequence).

The count of this clone is one. CDR3 DNA sequence: TGTGCCAGCAGTGACAGATACAATGAGCAGTTCTTC. Amino acids: CASSDRYNEQFF. The J gene is TRBJ2-1, the V gene TRBV6-1; unclear D gene. The germline V gene encodes CDR1 MNHNS and CDR2 SASEGT. V gave up 3 bases and J gave up 4 bases, with 4 bases separating them. This CDR3 contains 12 residues.